The present T cell receptor beta chain was sequenced within a study of early T cells in non-severe SARS-CoV-2 infection. TCRdb reanalysed the 5' RACE reads using MiXCR and keeps one entry per CDR3 protein. The sample lists about 31,000 distinct CDR3 sequences, under 6% occurring once. This clonotype occurred many times. This CDR3 comprises 11 residues. The germline gives CDR1 MNHEY, CDR2 SVGAGI. The germline V and J ends were trimmed by 7 bases and 6 bases, with 6 bases remaining between them. The chain couples TRBV6-5 to TRBJ2-2; possibly TRBD2 for D (6 bases). The sequencing sample was made of whole blood. The TCR comes from an adult who was a healthcare worker with PCR-confirmed SARS-CoV-2 infection or an uninfected control (not recorded which). This CDR3 reads CASTGAGELFF. The CDR3 DNA sequence: TGTGCCAGCACGGGGGCCGGGGAGCTGTTTTTT.